The rows below give T cell receptor beta chains drawn from one sample of a study of blood T cell repertoires in COVID-19. The table came from immunoSEQ multiplex PCR; TCRdb's copy has only in-frame clones and leaves some out. The table records 300,000 or so clones, about 87% of them present only once. Specimen: peripheral blood. Receptor source: a woman aged 40 to 50 with acute or convalescent COVID-19. The CDR3 runs from the conserved cysteine through the conserved F or W. A D gene is named only where the DNA matches it firmly. Clone size is stated in some rows and not others, as once, few, many or a class when expanded.

V gene	J gene	clone size	D gene	CDR3 protein	CDR3 DNA
TRBV5-1	TRBJ1-4	NA	TRBD1	CASSLGTGGRGEKLFF	TGCGCCAGCAGCTTGGGTACAGGGGGCCGGGGTGAAAAACTGTTTTTT
TRBV5-1	TRBJ1-4	NA	NA	CASSFVGLNEKLFF	TGCGCCAGCAGCTTTGTGGGGCTAAATGAAAAACTGTTTTTT
TRBV19	TRBJ1-1	NA	NA	CASRPAGDTEAFF	TGTGCCAGTAGACCGGCCGGGGACACTGAAGCTTTCTTT
TRBV2	TRBJ2-1	once	TRBD2	CASSALAVSYNEQFF	TGTGCCAGCAGTGCTCTAGCGGTCTCCTACAATGAGCAGTTCTTC
TRBV5-4	TRBJ1-5	NA	NA	CASSPRQAQLYSNQPQHF	TGTGCCAGCAGCCCACGACAGGCCCAGCTTTATAGCAATCAGCCCCAGCATTTT
TRBV5-4	TRBJ2-5	NA	TRBD1	CASSFTGGQETQYF	TGTGCCAGCAGCTTCACAGGGGGCCAAGAGACCCAGTACTTC
TRBV27	TRBJ2-1	NA	NA	CASSLEAGPGNEQFF	TGTGCCAGCAGTTTAGAGGCAGGGCCAGGGAATGAGCAGTTCTTC
TRBV19	TRBJ1-1	NA	NA	CASSRGVLRLTEAFF	TGTGCCAGTAGTAGGGGGGTCCTTCGGTTGACTGAAGCTTTCTTT
TRBV6-5	TRBJ1-2	NA	TRBD1	CATKDRDGSYGYTF	TGTGCCACCAAGGACAGGGACGGATCCTATGGCTACACCTTC
TRBV29-1	TRBJ1-1	NA	NA	CSVEDLNTEAFF	TGCAGCGTTGAAGACTTGAACACTGAAGCTTTCTTT
TRBV5-1	TRBJ1-1	NA	NA	CASSGDRTNTEAFF	TGCGCCAGCAGCGGAGACAGAACTAACACTGAAGCTTTCTTT
TRBV5-1	TRBJ1-5	NA	NA	CASSLGTGPFAAQHF	TGCGCCAGCAGCTTGGGCACAGGGCCCTTTGCGGCCCAGCATTTT
TRBV10-3	TRBJ2-1	NA	TRBD2	CAISGLGAYNEQFF	TGTGCCATCAGCGGACTAGGGGCCTACAATGAGCAGTTCTTC